What follows are 30 T cell receptor beta chains derived from one specimen sequenced in a study of T cells in Graves' hyperthyroidism and ophthalmopathy. Template material for amplifying TCR beta CDR3 regions consisted of RNA transcripts. The TCR CDR3 first-round RT-PCR relied on the HTBI primer set. Each CDR3 protein gets one entry after TCRdb re-called the multiplex PCR reads with MiXCR. The sample lists roughly 500,000 distinct CDR3 sequences, 40% to 50% occurring once. Source material: peripheral blood or thyroid tissue (not recorded which). The source is an adult woman with Graves' disease, either hyperthyroidism or ophthalmopathy (not recorded which).

This clonotype was seen many times. V gene TRBV28 combines with J gene TRBJ1-5; D may be TRBD1 (5 bases). V dropped 6 bases and J dropped 5 bases, with 14 bases sitting between them. The germline CDR1 and CDR2 sequences are MDHEN and SYDVKM. CDR3 size: 14 residues. The CDR3 reads CASSLRQLHQPQHF. The DNA for the CDR3 is TGTGCCAGCAGCCTTAGACAGTTACATCAGCCCCAGCATTTT.

This sequence joins TRBV15 and TRBJ2-5; 8 bases fit TRBD2. The germline V gene has CDR1 LNHNV and CDR2 YYDKDF (reference sequence). Trimming at V came to 1 base and at J to 1 base, leaving 5 bases not matched to a gene. The CDR3 contains 16 residues. Written as DNA, the CDR3 is TGTGCCACCAGCAGAGGAGGGACTAGTCTCCAAGAGACCCAGTACTTC. It yields the protein CATSRGGTSLQETQYF.

This chain connects TRBV2 to TRBJ2-5, with D maybe TRBD1 (5 bases). V gave up 0 bases and J gave up 4 bases, with 15 bases separating them. Looked up from germline, CDR1 is SNHLY and CDR2 is FYNNEI. The CDR3 consists of 16 residues. The CDR3 DNA reads as TGTGCCAGCAGTGAAGCGTCCGACAGATTGGGAGAGACCCAGTACTTC. Its translation: CASSEASDRLGETQYF.

This clonotype turned up a few times. The chain joins TRBV9 to TRBJ2-7; D gene unclear. CDR1 is SGDLS, CDR2 YYNGEE, per germline. This CDR3 has 14 residues. Deletions cut 0 bases from V and 3 bases from J, with 10 bases between. CDR3 in DNA: TGTGCCAGCAGCGTAGGGGATGGTCTCTACGAGCAGTACTTC. Translating it yields CASSVGDGLYEQYF.

This clonotype was seen ten or more times. The rearrangement joins TRBV12-3 or TRBV12-4 to TRBJ1-2, with D unclear. The ends were cut back, 4 bases at V and 4 bases at J, with 19 bases in the middle. The CDR3 sequence is 16 residues long. CDR3 sequence: CASSSRLAAGPYGYTF. For the CDR3, the DNA is TGTGCCAGCAGTTCCCGCCTGGCGGCAGGCCCCTATGGCTACACCTTC.

This clonotype was detected only a few times. The CDR3 sequence: CASSLSGGRGNSPLHF. The CDR3 DNA reads TGTGCCAGCAGTTTATCGGGTGGCAGGGGTAATTCACCCCTCCACTTT. The chain joins TRBV27 to TRBJ1-6; perhaps TRBD1 as D (6 bases). Trimming took off 0 bases at V and 6 bases at J, with 12 bases between the two ends. CDR3 size: 16 residues. Germline CDR1 and CDR2: MNHEY and SMNVEV (reference sequence).

J is TRBJ2-5 and V is TRBV9, with D possibly TRBD2 on 5 matching bases. Per germline, CDR1 SGDLS and CDR2 YYNGEE. Trimming pared 3 bases from V and 5 bases from J, leaving 20 bases between. The CDR3 contains 16 residues. CDR3 DNA: TGTGCCAGCAGCGGCGGTCGTGGAGTCTCGGGGGAGACCCAGTACTTC. The encoded protein is CASSGGRGVSGETQYF.

This sequence joins TRBV7-3 and TRBJ2-5, with 8 nucleotides matching TRBD1. CDR3 size: 14 residues. V lost 0 bases and J lost 7; bases outside the gene matches: 4. CDR1 and CDR2 (germline): SGHTA, FQGTGA. The CDR3 is CASSLTGGQGTQYF. The CDR3, as DNA: TGTGCCAGCAGCTTAACGGGAGGACAGGGGACCCAGTACTTC. Variable domain in full (rest from reference TRBV7-3 and TRBJ2-5): GAGVSQTPSNKVTEKGKYVELRCDPISGHTALYWYRQSLGQGPEFLIYFQGTGAADDSGLPNDRFFAVRPEGSVSTLKIQRTERGDSAVYLCASSLTGGQGTQYFGPGTRLLVL.

The chain has TRBV6-2 or TRBV6-3 and TRBJ1-5, with D possibly TRBD1 on 5 matching bases. There are 15 residues in the CDR3. Trimming pared 5 bases from V and 6 bases from J, leaving 17 bases between. Germline loops: CDR1 MNHEY, CDR2 SVGEGT. The DNA of the CDR3 is TGTGCCAGCAGTCCGCAGCCCAGAGGGGTTCAGCCCCAGCATTTT. Translated: CASSPQPRGVQPQHF.

This clonotype was counted at least ten times. This chain joins TRBV6-6 and TRBJ2-4; D remains ambiguous. Trimming took off 6 bases at V and 7 bases at J, with 10 bases between the two ends. The germline gives CDR1 MNHNY, CDR2 SVGAGI (reference sequence). This CDR3 comprises 12 residues. CDR3 loop: CASSPDLNIQYF. The CDR3 DNA sequence: TGTGCCAGCAGCCCGGATTTGAACATTCAGTACTTC.

This clonotype was seen a single time. This could be a read error, since a much larger clone is one nucleotide away. This sequence joins TRBV7-2 and TRBJ2-2; 14 nucleotides align to TRBD2. Germline trimming cut 4 bases from V and 9 bases from J; bases unmatched to any gene: 10. The CDR3 runs to 17 residues. Germline CDR1 reads SGHTA; CDR2 reads FQGNSA. The CDR3 spells CASSSGTSGSLIRELFF. CDR3 DNA: TGTGCCAGCAGCTCTGGGACTAGCGGGAGTCTAATTCGGGAGCTGTTTTTT.

The CDR3 nucleotides are TGCGCCAGCAGCCCGGACAGGCAGAACGAAAAACTGTTTTTT. Translation: CASSPDRQNEKLFF. The chain combines TRBV5-1 with TRBJ1-4; 7 bases match TRBD1. CDR1 and CDR2 (germline): SGHRS, YFSETQ. V shed 4 bases, J shed 8 bases, and the junction held 8 bases outside the gene matches. This CDR3 contains 14 residues.

The chain has TRBV7-2 and TRBJ2-5, with TRBD1 matching 8 bases. V trimming: 3 bases; J trimming: 2 bases; junction bases outside the gene matches: 5. This CDR3 contains 15 residues. CDR1 is SGHTA and CDR2 is FQGNSA in the germline V gene. DNA for the CDR3: TGTGCCAGCAGCTTCCTCAGGGGGCCTCAAGAGACCCAGTACTTC. It yields the protein CASSFLRGPQETQYF.

A word on this clonotype: This may be a read error, as it is one base from a much larger clone. The genes are TRBV6-2 or TRBV6-3 and TRBJ2-2; perhaps TRBD1 as D (6 bases). The CDR3 is made up of 12 amino acids. Germline V gene lookup returns CDR1 MNHEY and CDR2 SVGEGT. The CDR3 DNA reads TGTGCCTCATCAGGGGATGCCGGGGAGCTGCTTTTT. Translating it yields CASSGDAGELLF.

The chain couples TRBV29-1 to TRBJ2-7, with 13 bases matching TRBD2. CDR3 length: 15 amino acids. The germline V gene encodes CDR1 SQVTM and CDR2 ANQGSEA. Trimming took 8 bases from V and 3 from J; bases not matched to a gene: 10. The CDR3 sequence: CSSGLAGTSGYEQYF. CDR3 sequence (DNA): TGCAGCTCGGGACTAGCGGGAACCTCCGGCTACGAGCAGTACTTC.

In this sample, this clonotype turned up many times. This chain links TRBV5-6 with TRBJ2-7; tentatively, D is TRBD1 (7 bases). The CDR3 is 14 residues long. Germline V lookup: CDR1 SGHDT, CDR2 YYEEEE. The V end lost 1 base, the J end lost 4 bases, and 12 bases lay between the germline ends. The CDR3 DNA follows: TGTGCCAGCAGCTTGCGGCAGGGGGGTTACGAGCAGTACTTC. Amino acid sequence: CASSLRQGGYEQYF.

This clonotype was picked up many times. This chain links TRBV7-2 with TRBJ1-1; no definite D call. Germline CDR1 SGHTA, CDR2 FQGNSA. The CDR3 sequence is 16 residues long. V gave up 1 base and J gave up 7 bases, with 19 bases separating them. The CDR3 sequence: CASSLVPGNMNGEAFF. The CDR3 DNA is TGTGCCAGCAGCTTAGTACCGGGCAACATGAACGGTGAAGCTTTCTTT.

This clonotype was detected ten times or more. The V gene is TRBV10-3, the J gene TRBJ1-5, with TRBD1 matching over 8 bases. CDR3 length equals 16 residues. With 0 bases clipped from V and 7 bases from J, the junction kept 8 bases outside the gene matches. Germline V CDR1 and CDR2: ENHRY, SYGVKD. The CDR3 nucleotides read TGTGCCATCAGTGAGTCGCGGACAGGGAGGGACCAGCCCCAGCATTTT. This gives the protein CAISESRTGRDQPQHF.

Points on this clonotype: This is likely a read error, given that the CDR3 carries no conserved phenylalanine or tryptophan at its end. It is unclear where the CDR3 begins or ends on the DNA, so no DNA is shown, and the CDR3 is as TCRdb lists it. This chain links TRBV2 with TRBJ1-1. Ends included, the CDR3 has 9 residues. Per the germline V gene, CDR1 is SNHLY and CDR2 is FYNNEI. CDR3 in amino acids: CASRETANY.

Of note for this clonotype: The junction does not match germline at one end; this may be a read error. The chain has TRBV20-1 and TRBJ1-4; no clear D gene. This CDR3 comprises 12 residues. CDR1 is DFQATT and CDR2 is SNEGSKA in the germline V gene (reference sequence). CDR3 nucleotide sequence: TGCAGTGCTAGGGACGCCTTCGGCACGAATGTTTTT. Its translation is CSARDAFGTNVF.

This clonotype was observed at least ten times. This chain connects TRBV20-1 to TRBJ1-4; no definite D call. Trimming cost V 7 bases and J 3 bases, with 15 bases left between them. Germline V gene data show CDR1 as DFQATT and CDR2 as SNEGSKA (reference sequence). CDR3 length: 14 residues. The CDR3: CSVLFRWANEKLFF. In DNA form, the CDR3 reads TGCAGTGTCCTCTTTCGGTGGGCTAATGAAAAACTGTTTTTT.

This chain links TRBV20-1 with TRBJ1-1; 12 bases fit TRBD1. The J segment lost 1 base and the V segment lost 5 bases, leaving 5 bases of the junction unmatched. CDR1 and CDR2 (germline): DFQATT, SNEGSKA (reference sequence). This CDR3 is built from 15 residues. CDR3 nucleotides: TGCAGTGCTGGGGGACAGGGGGCCGGGAACACTGAAGCTTTCTTT. The encoded protein is CSAGGQGAGNTEAFF.

The table lists this clonotype with many counts. This sequence joins TRBV14 and TRBJ1-6; no firm D call. Per the germline V gene, CDR1 is SGHDN and CDR2 is FVKESK. The CDR3 length is 16 residues. V was cut by 2 bases and J by 7 bases, with 15 bases left in between. The CDR3 is CASSQPGAPLNSPLHF. CDR3 in DNA: TGTGCCAGCAGCCAACCCGGCGCGCCGTTGAATTCACCCCTCCACTTT.

This clonotype has a count of ten or more. In nucleotides, the CDR3 is TGCAGCGTTGATATACTCCGGGACAGGGGGCAACACGAGCAGTACTTC. Protein: CSVDILRDRGQHEQYF. The rearrangement joins TRBV29-1 to TRBJ2-7; TRBD1 matches 12 bases. The CDR3 contains 16 residues. Germline CDR1 and CDR2: SQVTM and ANQGSEA. With V trimmed by 3 bases and J by 5 bases, 11 bases remained unmatched.

About this clonotype: Just one base apart from a much larger clone, this may be a read error. V gene TRBV5-6 combines with J gene TRBJ2-5, with 8 bases lining up with TRBD1. This CDR3 has 13 amino acids. Germline loops: CDR1 SGHDT, CDR2 YYEEEE. The CDR3, as DNA: TGTGCCAGCAGCCCGACAGGGGAAGAGGCCCAGTACTTC. Translated: CASSPTGEEAQYF. The full variable domain, rest sourced from reference TRBV5-6 and TRBJ2-5, is DAGVTQSPTHLIKTRGQQVTLRCSPKSGHDTVSWYQQALGQGPQFIFQYYEEEERQRGNFPDRFSGHQFPNYSSELNVNALLLGDSALYLCASSPTGEEAQYFGPGTRLLVL.

On this clonotype: This may be a read error, as it is one base from a much larger clone. The chain employs TRBV2 and TRBJ1-5, with D unclear. Trimming took off 3 bases at V and 1 base at J, with 4 bases between the two ends. The CDR3 has 13 amino acids. The V gene's germline CDR1 is SNHLY and CDR2 FYNNEI. The DNA of the CDR3 is TGTGCCAGCAGTGAGGTGAGCAATCAGCCCCAGCATTTT. This codes for CASSEVSNQPQHF.

The chain combines TRBV7-9 with TRBJ2-7; no clear D. Trimming removed 0 bases at V and 6 bases at J, with 15 bases between. This CDR3 has 15 residues. The germline V gene has CDR1 SEHNR and CDR2 FQNEAQ (reference sequence). CDR3 in amino acids: CASSLATQRTVEQYF. The DNA for the CDR3 is TGTGCCAGCAGCTTAGCGACACAGAGGACCGTCGAGCAGTACTTC.

The sample holds many counts of this clonotype. This chain joins TRBV25-1 and TRBJ1-2, with 7 bases identical to TRBD1. The J segment lost 4 bases and the V segment lost 1 base, leaving 6 bases of the junction unmatched. Germline V gene sequence: CDR1 MGHDK, CDR2 SYGVNS. This CDR3 has 15 residues. For the CDR3, the DNA is TGTGCCAGCAGTGAATCAGGGGGAAAGAGCTATGGCTACACCTTC. It specifies CASSESGGKSYGYTF.

This clonotype came up many times. V is TRBV5-6 and J is TRBJ1-5; D not certain. Germline V gene lookup returns CDR1 SGHDT and CDR2 YYEEEE. There are 17 residues in the CDR3. Deletions cut 1 base from V and 4 bases from J, with 18 bases between. CDR3 nucleotide sequence: TGTGCCAGCAGCTTGTTTCGACGGAACGACCCTAATCAGCCCCAGCATTTT. Encoded protein: CASSLFRRNDPNQPQHF. The variable domain in full, with the rest retrieved from reference TRBV5-6 and TRBJ1-5, is DAGVTQSPTHLIKTRGQQVTLRCSPKSGHDTVSWYQQALGQGPQFIFQYYEEEERQRGNFPDRFSGHQFPNYSSELNVNALLLGDSALYLCASSLFRRNDPNQPQHFGDGTRLSIL.

This clonotype has ten or more counts. This chain connects TRBV20-1 to TRBJ1-5, with 7 nucleotides matching TRBD1. Germline values: CDR1 DFQATT, CDR2 SNEGSKA (reference sequence). This CDR3 spans 16 amino acids. With V trimmed by 5 bases and J by 0 bases, 10 bases remained unmatched. The CDR3 loop is CSAEDVDRFSNQPQHF. The DNA for the CDR3 is TGCAGTGCTGAGGACGTGGACAGGTTTAGCAATCAGCCCCAGCATTTT.